This paragraph reports one T cell receptor (beta chain). TCRdb's copy holds only in-frame clones and misses some; the assay was immunoSEQ multiplex PCR. The table shows roughly 50,000 clones, with 80% to 90% occurring only once. The data stem from a study of blood T cell repertoires in COVID-19. Study overall: COVID-19 samples collected from the United States, Italy and Spain covered acute and convalescent phases. PBMCs, B-cell-depleted T cells, or T cells provided the cDNA or gDNA that made up the material.

This CDR3 contains 17 residues. Germline CDR1 reads SGHRS; CDR2 reads YFSETQ. V lost 4 bases to trimming and J lost 0 bases; unmatched junction nucleotides: 11. The source material was peripheral blood. The J gene is TRBJ2-3, the V gene TRBV5-1; 7 positions match TRBD1. The TCR was taken from a man in his 70s with acute or convalescent COVID-19. Written as DNA, the CDR3 is TGCGCCAGCAGCCAACTAACAGGGGTAGGGAGCACAGATACGCAGTATTTT. Translated, it gives CASSQLTGVGSTDTQYF.